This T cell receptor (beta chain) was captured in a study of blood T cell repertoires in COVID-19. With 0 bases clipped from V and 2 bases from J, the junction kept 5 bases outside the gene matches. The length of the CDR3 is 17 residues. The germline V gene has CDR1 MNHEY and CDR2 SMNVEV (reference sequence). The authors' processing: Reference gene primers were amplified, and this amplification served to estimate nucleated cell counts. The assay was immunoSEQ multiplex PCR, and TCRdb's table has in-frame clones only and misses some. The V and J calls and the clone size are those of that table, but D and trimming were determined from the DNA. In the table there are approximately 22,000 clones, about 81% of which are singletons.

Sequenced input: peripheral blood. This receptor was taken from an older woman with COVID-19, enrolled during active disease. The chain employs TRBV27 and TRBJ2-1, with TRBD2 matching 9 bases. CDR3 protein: CASSLSIPSGTYNEQFF. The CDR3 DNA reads TGTGCCAGCAGTTTATCGATCCCTAGCGGGACCTACAATGAGCAGTTCTTC.